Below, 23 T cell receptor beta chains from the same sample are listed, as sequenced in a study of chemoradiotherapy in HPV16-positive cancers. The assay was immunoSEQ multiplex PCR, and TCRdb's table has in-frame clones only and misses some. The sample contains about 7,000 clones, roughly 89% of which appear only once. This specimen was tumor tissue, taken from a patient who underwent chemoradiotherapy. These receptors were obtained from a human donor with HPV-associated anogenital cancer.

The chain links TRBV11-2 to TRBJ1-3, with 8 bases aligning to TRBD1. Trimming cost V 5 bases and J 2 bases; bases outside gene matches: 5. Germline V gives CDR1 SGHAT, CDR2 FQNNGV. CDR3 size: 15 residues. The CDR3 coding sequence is TGTGCCAGCAGCGCCCCAGGGGGCCCTGGAAACACCATATATTTT. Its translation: CASSAPGGPGNTIYF.

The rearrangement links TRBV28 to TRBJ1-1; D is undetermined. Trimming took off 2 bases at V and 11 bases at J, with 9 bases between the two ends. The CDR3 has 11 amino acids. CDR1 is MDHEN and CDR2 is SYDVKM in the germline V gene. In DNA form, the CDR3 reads TGTGCCAGCAGTTTAACACTCACGGCTTTCTTT. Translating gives CASSLTLTAFF.

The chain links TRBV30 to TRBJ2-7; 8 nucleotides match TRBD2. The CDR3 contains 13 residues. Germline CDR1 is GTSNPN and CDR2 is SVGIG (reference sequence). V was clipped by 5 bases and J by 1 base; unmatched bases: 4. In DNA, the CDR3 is TGTGCCTGGGAATTAGCGGGGTCCTACGAGCAGTACTTC. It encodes CAWELAGSYEQYF.

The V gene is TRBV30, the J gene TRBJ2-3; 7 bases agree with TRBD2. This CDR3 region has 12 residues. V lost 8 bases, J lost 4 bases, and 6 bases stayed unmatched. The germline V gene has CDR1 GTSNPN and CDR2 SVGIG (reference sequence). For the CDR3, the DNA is TGTGCCGTCGGGACTATTGCAGATACGCAGTATTTT. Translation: CAVGTIADTQYF.

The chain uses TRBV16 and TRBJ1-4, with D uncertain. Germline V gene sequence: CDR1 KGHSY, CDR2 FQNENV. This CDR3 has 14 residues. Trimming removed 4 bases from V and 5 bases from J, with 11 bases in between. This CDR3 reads CASSLRGANEKLFF. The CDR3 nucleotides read TGTGCCAGCAGCCTTCGAGGCGCCAATGAAAAACTGTTTTTT.

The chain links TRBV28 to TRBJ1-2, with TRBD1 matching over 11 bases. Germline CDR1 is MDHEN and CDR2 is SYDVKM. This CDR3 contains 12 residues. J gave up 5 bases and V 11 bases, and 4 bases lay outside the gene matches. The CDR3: CACGDRGYGYTF. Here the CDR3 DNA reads TGTGCCTGTGGGGACAGGGGGTATGGCTACACCTTC.

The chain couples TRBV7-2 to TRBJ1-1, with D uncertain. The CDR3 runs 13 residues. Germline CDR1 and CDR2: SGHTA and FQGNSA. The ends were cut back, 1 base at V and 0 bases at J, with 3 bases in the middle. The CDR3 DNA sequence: TGTGCCAGCAGCTTAGATCTGAACACTGAAGCTTTCTTT. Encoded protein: CASSLDLNTEAFF.

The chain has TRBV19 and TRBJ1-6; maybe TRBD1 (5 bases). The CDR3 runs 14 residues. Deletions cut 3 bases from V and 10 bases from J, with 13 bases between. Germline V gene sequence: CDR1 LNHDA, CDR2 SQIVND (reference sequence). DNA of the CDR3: TGTGCCAGTAGTATGTCCAGGGAGGGGTCACCCCTCCACTTT. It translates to CASSMSREGSPLHF.

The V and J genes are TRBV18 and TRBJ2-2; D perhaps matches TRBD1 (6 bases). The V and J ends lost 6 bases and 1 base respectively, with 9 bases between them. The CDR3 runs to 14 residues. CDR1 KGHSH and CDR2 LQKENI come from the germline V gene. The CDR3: CASSPTGNTGELFF. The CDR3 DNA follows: TGTGCCAGCTCTCCGACAGGGAACACCGGGGAGCTGTTTTTT.

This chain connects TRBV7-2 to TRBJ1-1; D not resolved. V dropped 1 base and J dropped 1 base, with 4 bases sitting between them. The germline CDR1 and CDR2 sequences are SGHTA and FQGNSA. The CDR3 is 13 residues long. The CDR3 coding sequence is TGTGCCAGCAGCTTAGTGACGAACACTGAAGCTTTCTTT. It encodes CASSLVTNTEAFF.

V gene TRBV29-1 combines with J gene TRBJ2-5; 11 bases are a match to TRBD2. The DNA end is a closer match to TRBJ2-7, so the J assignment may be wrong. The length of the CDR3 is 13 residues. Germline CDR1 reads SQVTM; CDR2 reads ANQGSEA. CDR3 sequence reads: CSVATSGSYEQYF. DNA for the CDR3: TGCAGCGTTGCAACTAGCGGGAGCTACGAGCAGTACTTC.

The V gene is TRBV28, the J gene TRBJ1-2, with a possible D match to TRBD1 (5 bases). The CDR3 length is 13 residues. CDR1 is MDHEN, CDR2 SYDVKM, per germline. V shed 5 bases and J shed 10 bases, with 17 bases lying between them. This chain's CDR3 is CASSPPPGRSYTF. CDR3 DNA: TGTGCCAGCAGTCCCCCGCCGGGACGGTCCTACACCTTC.

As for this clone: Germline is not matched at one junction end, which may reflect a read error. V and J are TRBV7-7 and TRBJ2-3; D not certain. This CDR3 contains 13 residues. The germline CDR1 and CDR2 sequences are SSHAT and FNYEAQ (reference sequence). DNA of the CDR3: TGTGCTAGCAGCTCCCGTCTAGGAGATACGCAGTATTTT. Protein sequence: CASSSRLGDTQYF.

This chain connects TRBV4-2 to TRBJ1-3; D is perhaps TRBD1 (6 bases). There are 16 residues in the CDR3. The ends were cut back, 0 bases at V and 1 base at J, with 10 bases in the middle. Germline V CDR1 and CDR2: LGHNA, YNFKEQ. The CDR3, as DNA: TGTGCCAGCAGCCAAGATCATGGGACATCTGGAAACACCATATATTTT. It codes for CASSQDHGTSGNTIYF.

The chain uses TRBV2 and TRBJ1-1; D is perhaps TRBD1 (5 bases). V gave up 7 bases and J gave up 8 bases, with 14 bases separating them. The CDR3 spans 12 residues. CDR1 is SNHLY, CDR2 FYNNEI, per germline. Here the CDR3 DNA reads TGTGCCAGCACCCTCGGGGGGGTAGAAGCTTTCTTT. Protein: CASTLGGVEAFF.

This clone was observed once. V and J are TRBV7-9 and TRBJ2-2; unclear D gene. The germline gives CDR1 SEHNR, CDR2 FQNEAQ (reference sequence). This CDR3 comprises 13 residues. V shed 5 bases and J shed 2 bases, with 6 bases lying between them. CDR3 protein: CASSNLNTGELFF. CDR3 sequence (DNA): TGTGCCAGCAGCAACCTAAACACCGGGGAGCTGTTTTTT. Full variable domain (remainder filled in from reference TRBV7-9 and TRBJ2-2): DTGVSQNPRHKITKRGQNVTFRCDPISEHNRLYWYRQTLGQGPEFLTYFQNEAQLEKSRLLSDRFSAERPKGSFSTLEIQRTEQGDSAMYLCASSNLNTGELFFGEGSRLTVL.

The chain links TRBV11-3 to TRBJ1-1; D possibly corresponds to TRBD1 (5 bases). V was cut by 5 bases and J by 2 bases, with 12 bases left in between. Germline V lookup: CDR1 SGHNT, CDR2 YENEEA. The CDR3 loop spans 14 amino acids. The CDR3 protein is CASSPRGANTEAFF. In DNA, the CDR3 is TGTGCCAGCAGCCCCCGTGGGGCTAACACTGAAGCTTTCTTT.

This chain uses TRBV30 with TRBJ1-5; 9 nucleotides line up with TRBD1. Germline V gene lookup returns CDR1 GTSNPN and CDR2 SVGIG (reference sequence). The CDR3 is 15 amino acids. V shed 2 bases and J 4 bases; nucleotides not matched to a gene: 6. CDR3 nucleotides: TGTGCCTGGAGTTCTGGGACAGGGATGAATCAGCCCCAGCATTTT. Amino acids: CAWSSGTGMNQPQHF.

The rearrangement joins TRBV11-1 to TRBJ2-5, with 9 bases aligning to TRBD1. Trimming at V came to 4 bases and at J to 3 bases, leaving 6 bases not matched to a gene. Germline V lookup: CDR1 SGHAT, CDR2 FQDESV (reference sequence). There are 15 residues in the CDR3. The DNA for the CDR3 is TGTGCCAGCAGCTCACGGGACAGGGTGAAAGAGACCCAGTACTTC. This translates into CASSSRDRVKETQYF.

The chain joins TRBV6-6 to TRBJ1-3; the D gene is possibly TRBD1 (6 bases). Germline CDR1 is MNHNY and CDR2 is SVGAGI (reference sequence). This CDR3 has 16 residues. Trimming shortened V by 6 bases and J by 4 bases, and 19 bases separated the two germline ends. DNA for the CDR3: TGTGCCAGCAGCGGCAGGGGCCTCGAAAGGGGAAACACCATATATTTT. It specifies CASSGRGLERGNTIYF.

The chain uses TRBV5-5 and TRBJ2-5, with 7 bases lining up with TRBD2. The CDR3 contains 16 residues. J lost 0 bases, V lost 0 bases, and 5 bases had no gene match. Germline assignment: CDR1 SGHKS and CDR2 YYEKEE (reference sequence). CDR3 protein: CASSLEQAGDQETQYF. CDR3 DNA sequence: TGTGCCAGCAGCTTGGAGCAGGCGGGGGACCAAGAGACCCAGTACTTC.

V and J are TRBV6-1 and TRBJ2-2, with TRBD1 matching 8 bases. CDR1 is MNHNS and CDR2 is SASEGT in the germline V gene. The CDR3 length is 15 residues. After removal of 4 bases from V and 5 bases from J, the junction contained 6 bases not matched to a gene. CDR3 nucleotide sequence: TGTGCCAGCAGTGGTGACAGGGGTCGAACCGGGGAGCTGTTTTTT. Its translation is CASSGDRGRTGELFF.

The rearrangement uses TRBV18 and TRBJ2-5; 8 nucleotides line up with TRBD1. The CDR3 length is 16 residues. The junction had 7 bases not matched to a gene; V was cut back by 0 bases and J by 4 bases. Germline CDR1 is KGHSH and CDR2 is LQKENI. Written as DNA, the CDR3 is TGTGCCAGCTCACCACCGGCAGGGGGCTTCGGAGAGACCCAGTACTTC. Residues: CASSPPAGGFGETQYF.